Included here is one T cell receptor (beta chain) sequence, with context. Its antigen is undetermined. The sample comes from a study of a mutant IDH1 vaccine in newly diagnosed glioma. Study context: Patients underwent eight vaccinations, which took place in weeks 1, 3, 5, 7, 11, 15, 19 and 23. Previous treatment comprised radiotherapy, temozolomide, or both, mostly both.

Study-wide findings and caveats: Pseudoprogression showed no apparent link to changes in top peripheral T cell clonotypes.

Documented time point: week 23, last vaccination. Vaccinated patients received 300 ug of mutant IDH1 20-mer peptide per dose, with topical imiquimod. Clones were read by immunoSEQ multiplex PCR, and TCRdb kept only the in-frame ones, dropping some. The sample carries roughly 60,000 clones, 70% to 90% recorded once. From germline, CDR1 is SGHRS and CDR2 YFSETQ. The CDR3 spans 15 residues. Deletions cut 4 bases from V and 6 bases from J, with 17 bases between. The chain employs TRBV5-1 and TRBJ1-5; D perhaps matches TRBD1 (5 bases). The source material was PBMCs, sampled from a glioma patient whose treatment included an IDH1 peptide vaccine. The origin of this receptor is a man between 25 and 39 years old with glioma. The CDR3: CASSPREGAGQPQHF. The CDR3 DNA reads TGCGCCAGCAGCCCCCGGGAAGGGGCAGGTCAGCCCCAGCATTTT.